This is a list of T cell receptor beta chains from one sample in a study of shared clonotypes between healthy human individuals. The method was immunoSEQ multiplex PCR; TCRdb's version includes in-frame clones alone and lacks a portion of them. Among some 900,000 clones, around 80% were seen once, and the ten largest hold approximately 1.5%. The specimen sequenced was memory CD4+ T cells sorted from blood. The receptors were gathered from a man in his late teens or twenties in good health. Both conserved end residues are part of each CDR3. The order of the fields is D gene, J gene, V gene, CDR3 protein, CDR3 DNA. A D gene is named only where the DNA matches it firmly.

D gene: .
J gene: TRBJ1-4
V gene: TRBV6-1
CDR3 protein: CASSLLDGWNEKLFF
CDR3 DNA: TGTGCCAGCAGTTTACTGGACGGATGGAATGAAAAACTGTTTTTT

D gene: TRBD2
J gene: TRBJ2-1
V gene: TRBV5-1
CDR3 protein: CASSSTSGGANEQFF
CDR3 DNA: TGCGCCAGCAGCTCGACTAGCGGGGGGGCAAATGAGCAGTTCTTC

D gene: .
J gene: TRBJ1-1
V gene: TRBV11-2
CDR3 protein: CASSDQGSLRAFF
CDR3 DNA: TGTGCCAGCAGCGACCAGGGATCCCTGCGTGCTTTCTTT

D gene: TRBD1
J gene: TRBJ1-5
V gene: TRBV7-2
CDR3 protein: CASSLGTGGGGQPQHF
CDR3 DNA: TGTGCCAGCAGCTTAGGGACAGGGGGAGGCGGTCAGCCCCAGCATTTT

D gene: .
J gene: TRBJ2-7
V gene: TRBV6-1
CDR3 protein: CASGKLVTYEQYF
CDR3 DNA: TGTGCCAGCGGCAAACTGGTCACCTACGAGCAGTACTTC

D gene: TRBD2
J gene: TRBJ2-2
V gene: TRBV9
CDR3 protein: CASSVVPLAGDGAGELFF
CDR3 DNA: TGTGCCAGCAGCGTAGTCCCCCTAGCGGGAGATGGGGCCGGGGAGCTGTTTTTT

D gene: TRBD1
J gene: TRBJ1-2
V gene: TRBV6-5
CDR3 protein: CASSYSTGDGYTF
CDR3 DNA: TGTGCCAGCAGTTACTCCACAGGGGATGGCTACACCTTC

D gene: .
J gene: TRBJ1-2
V gene: TRBV9
CDR3 protein: CASSEQDSYANYGYTF
CDR3 DNA: TGTGCCAGCAGCGAACAGGACAGCTACGCTAACTATGGCTACACCTTC

D gene: TRBD2
J gene: TRBJ2-1
V gene: TRBV2
CDR3 protein: CASSGEGPGLAYNEQFF
CDR3 DNA: TGTGCCAGCAGTGGTGAAGGACCGGGACTAGCTTACAATGAGCAGTTCTTC

D gene: .
J gene: TRBJ2-5
V gene: TRBV7-2
CDR3 protein: CASSLRAETQYF
CDR3 DNA: TGTGCCAGCAGCTTAAGAGCGGAGACCCAGTACTTC

D gene: TRBD2
J gene: TRBJ2-7
V gene: TRBV28
CDR3 protein: CASSGGGLTYEQYF
CDR3 DNA: TGTGCCAGCTCGGGGGGGGGACTCACCTACGAGCAGTACTTC

D gene: .
J gene: TRBJ1-1
V gene: TRBV6-4
CDR3 protein: CASSDSRQPSILKGAFF
CDR3 DNA: TGTGCCAGCAGTGACTCGAGGCAGCCTTCGATCCTTAAGGGAGCTTTCTTT

D gene: .
J gene: TRBJ2-5
V gene: TRBV19
CDR3 protein: CASSRDVQETQYF
CDR3 DNA: TGTGCCAGTAGTAGGGACGTCCAGGAGACCCAGTACTTC

D gene: .
J gene: TRBJ1-6
V gene: TRBV7-9
CDR3 protein: CASSREGLSSSYNSPLHF
CDR3 DNA: TGTGCCAGCAGCCGGGAGGGACTGTCGAGCTCCTATAATTCACCCCTCCACTTT

D gene: .
J gene: TRBJ1-6
V gene: TRBV18
CDR3 protein: CASSPGQGSSNSPLHF
CDR3 DNA: TGTGCCAGCTCACCAGGTCAGGGCAGTTCAAATTCACCCCTCCACTTT

D gene: .
J gene: TRBJ1-2
V gene: TRBV5-6
CDR3 protein: CASSLSRAGGYGYTF
CDR3 DNA: TGTGCCAGCAGCTTGAGTCGAGCGGGTGGATATGGCTACACCTTC